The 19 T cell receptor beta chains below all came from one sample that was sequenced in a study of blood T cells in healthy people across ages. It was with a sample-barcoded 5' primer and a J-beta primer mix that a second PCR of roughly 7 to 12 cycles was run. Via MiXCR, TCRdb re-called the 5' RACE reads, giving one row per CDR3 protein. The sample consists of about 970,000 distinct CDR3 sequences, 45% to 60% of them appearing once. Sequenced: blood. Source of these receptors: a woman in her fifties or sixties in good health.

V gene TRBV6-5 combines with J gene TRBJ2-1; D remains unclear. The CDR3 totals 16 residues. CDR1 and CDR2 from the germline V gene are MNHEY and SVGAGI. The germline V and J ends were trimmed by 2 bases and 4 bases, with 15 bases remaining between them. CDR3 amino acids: CASSYTTRTVYNEQFF. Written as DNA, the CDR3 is TGTGCCAGCAGTTACACTACACGTACAGTTTACAATGAGCAGTTCTTC.

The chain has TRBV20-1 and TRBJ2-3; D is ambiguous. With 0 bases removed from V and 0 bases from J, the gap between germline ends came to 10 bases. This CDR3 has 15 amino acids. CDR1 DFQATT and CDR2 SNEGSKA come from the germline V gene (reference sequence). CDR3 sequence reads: CSARDPGASTDTQYF. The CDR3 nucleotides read TGCAGTGCTAGAGACCCCGGAGCGAGCACAGATACGCAGTATTTT.

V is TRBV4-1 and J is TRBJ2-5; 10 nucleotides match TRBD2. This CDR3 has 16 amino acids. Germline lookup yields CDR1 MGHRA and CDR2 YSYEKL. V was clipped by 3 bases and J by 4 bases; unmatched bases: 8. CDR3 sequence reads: CASSQAAAGGLETQYF. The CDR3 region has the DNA TGCGCCAGCAGCCAGGCTGCAGCGGGAGGGTTAGAGACCCAGTACTTC.

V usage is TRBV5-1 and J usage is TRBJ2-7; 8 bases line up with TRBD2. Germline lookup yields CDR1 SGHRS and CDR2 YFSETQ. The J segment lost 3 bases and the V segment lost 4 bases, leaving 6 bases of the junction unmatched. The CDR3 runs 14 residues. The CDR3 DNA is TGCGCCAGCAGCGGGAGCGGGAGAAACTACGAGCAGTACTTC. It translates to CASSGSGRNYEQYF.

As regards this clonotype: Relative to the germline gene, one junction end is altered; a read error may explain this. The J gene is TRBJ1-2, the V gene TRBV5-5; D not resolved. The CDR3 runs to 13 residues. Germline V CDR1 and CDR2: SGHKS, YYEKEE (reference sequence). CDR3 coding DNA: TGTGCCAGCAACTTGAATTCGAATAAAGGCTACACCTTC. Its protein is CASNLNSNKGYTF.

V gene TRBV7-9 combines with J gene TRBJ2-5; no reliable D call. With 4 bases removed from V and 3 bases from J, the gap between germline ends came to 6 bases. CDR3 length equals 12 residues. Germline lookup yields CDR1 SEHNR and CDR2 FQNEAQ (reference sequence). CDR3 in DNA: TGTGCCAGCAGCTCCGAGAAAGAGACCCAGTACTTC. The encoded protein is CASSSEKETQYF.

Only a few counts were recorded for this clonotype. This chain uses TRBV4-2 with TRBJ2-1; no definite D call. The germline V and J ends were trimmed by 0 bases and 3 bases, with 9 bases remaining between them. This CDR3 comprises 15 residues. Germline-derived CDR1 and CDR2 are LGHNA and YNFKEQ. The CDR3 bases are TGTGCCAGCAGCCAAGAGGTCTACTACTACAATGAGCAGTTCTTC. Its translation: CASSQEVYYYNEQFF.

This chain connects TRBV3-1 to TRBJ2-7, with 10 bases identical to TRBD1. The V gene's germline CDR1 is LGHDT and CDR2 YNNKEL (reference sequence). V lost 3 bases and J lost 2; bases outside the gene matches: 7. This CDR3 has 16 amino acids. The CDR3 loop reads CASSQVGTGATYEQYF. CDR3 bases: TGTGCCAGCAGCCAGGTCGGGACAGGGGCGACCTACGAGCAGTACTTC.

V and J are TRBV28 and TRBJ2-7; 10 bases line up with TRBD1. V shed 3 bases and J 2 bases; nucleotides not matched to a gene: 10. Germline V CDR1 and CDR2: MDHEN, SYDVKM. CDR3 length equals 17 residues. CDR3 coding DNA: TGTGCCAGCAGTTTTTTTTCTATTGGGACAGGGGCCTACGAGCAGTACTTC. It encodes CASSFFSIGTGAYEQYF. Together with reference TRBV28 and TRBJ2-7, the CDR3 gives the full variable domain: DVKVTQSSRYLVKRTGEKVFLECVQDMDHENMFWYRQDPGLGLRLIYFSYDVKMKEKGDIPEGYSVSREKKERFSLILESASTNQTSMYLCASSFFSIGTGAYEQYFGPGTRLTVT.

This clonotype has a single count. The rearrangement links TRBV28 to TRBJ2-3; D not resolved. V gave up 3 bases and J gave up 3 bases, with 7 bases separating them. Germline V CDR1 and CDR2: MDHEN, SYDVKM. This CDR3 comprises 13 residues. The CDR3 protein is CASSFSWTDTQYF. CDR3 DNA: TGTGCCAGCAGTTTTTCGTGGACAGATACGCAGTATTTT. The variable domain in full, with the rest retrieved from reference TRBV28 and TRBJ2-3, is DVKVTQSSRYLVKRTGEKVFLECVQDMDHENMFWYRQDPGLGLRLIYFSYDVKMKEKGDIPEGYSVSREKKERFSLILESASTNQTSMYLCASSFSWTDTQYFGPGTRLTVL.

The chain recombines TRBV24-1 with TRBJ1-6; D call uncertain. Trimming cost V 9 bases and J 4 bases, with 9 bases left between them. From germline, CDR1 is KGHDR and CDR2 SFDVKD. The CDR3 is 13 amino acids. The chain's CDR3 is CATPGPYNSPLHF. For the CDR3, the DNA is TGTGCCACCCCAGGACCGTATAATTCACCCCTCCACTTT.

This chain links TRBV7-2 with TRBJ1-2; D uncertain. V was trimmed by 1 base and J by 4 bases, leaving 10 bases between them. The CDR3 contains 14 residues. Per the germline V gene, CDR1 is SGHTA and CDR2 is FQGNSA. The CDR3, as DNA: TGTGCCAGCAGCTTAGTGGCCAGCCCCTATGGCTACACCTTC. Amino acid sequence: CASSLVASPYGYTF.

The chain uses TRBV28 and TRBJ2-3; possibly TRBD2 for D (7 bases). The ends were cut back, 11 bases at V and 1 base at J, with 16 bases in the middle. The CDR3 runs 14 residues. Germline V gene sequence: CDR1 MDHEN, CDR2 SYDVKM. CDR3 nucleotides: TGTGCCGGTGGGGGGCTAGCGGGCACAGATACGCAGTATTTT. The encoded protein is CAGGGLAGTDTQYF.

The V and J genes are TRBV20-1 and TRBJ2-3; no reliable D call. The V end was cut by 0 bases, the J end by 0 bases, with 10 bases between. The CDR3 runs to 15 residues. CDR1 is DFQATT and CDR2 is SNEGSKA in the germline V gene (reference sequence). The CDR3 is CSARDLGVSTDTQYF. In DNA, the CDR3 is TGCAGTGCTAGAGATCTCGGCGTTAGCACAGATACGCAGTATTTT.

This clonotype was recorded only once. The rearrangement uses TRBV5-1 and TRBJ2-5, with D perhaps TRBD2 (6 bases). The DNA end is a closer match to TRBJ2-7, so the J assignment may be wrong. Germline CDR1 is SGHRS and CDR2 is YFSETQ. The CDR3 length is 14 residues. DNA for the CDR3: TGCGCCAGCAGCCCGGAGCCTAGCGTTTACGAGCAGTACTTC. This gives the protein CASSPEPSVYEQYF.

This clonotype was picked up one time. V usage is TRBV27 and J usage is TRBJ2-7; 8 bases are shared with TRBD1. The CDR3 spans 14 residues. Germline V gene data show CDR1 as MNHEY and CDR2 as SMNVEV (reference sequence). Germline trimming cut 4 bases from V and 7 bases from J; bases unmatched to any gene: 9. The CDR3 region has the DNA TGTGCCAGCAGTTCCGGACAGGGCCGCGTGGAGCAGTACTTC. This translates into CASSSGQGRVEQYF.

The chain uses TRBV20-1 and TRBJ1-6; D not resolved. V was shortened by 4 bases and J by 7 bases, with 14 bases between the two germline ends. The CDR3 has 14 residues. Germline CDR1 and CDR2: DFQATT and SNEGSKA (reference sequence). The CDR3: CSAKLGQLNSPLHF. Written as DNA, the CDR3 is TGCAGTGCTAAACTCGGGCAGCTAAATTCACCCCTCCACTTT.

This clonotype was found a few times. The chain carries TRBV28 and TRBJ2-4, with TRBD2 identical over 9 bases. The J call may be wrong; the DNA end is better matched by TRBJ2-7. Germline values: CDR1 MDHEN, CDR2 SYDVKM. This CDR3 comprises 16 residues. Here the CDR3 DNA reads TGTGCCAGCAGTTTTCGCATAGCGGGAGTACAGGTCGAGCAGTACTTC. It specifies CASSFRIAGVQVEQYF.

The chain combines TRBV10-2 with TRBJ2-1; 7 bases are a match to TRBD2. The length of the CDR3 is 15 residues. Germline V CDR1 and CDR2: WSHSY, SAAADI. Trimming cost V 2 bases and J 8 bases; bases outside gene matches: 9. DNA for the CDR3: TGCGCCAGCAGTGAGGAGGCGGGAGTTCCCCATGAGCAGTTCTTC. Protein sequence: CASSEEAGVPHEQFF.